This T cell receptor (beta chain) comes out of a study of blood T cells in healthy people across ages (dated by TCRdb to between 2015 and 2017). In terms of the full investigation: In model experiments, template switching captured roughly one uniquely barcoded TCR beta cDNA molecule for every two T cells. Age-related changes in TCR beta repertoire diversity were measured in the study by deep sequencing normalized with unique cDNA molecular identifiers. Using the same blood draw, the study looked at two additional independent replicas of 1 million unique cDNA reads for two donors, one aged 18 to 30 and the other aged 80 or older. To avoid experimental bias, donors of different ages were spread randomly across the sequencing lanes. Donors were grouped into four age groups: young (average approximately 15 years), middle-aged (over 35), aged (around 66) and long-lived (82). Findings and caveats that apply to the study as a whole: Observed TCR beta diversity correlated strongly with the percentage of naive T cells measured by flow cytometry. As age increased, observed TCR beta diversity per million T cells dropped in a roughly linear way, and a significant reduction was already evident by age about 36. The long-lived group showed more naive CD4+ T cells, fewer expanded clones and increased TCR diversity than the aged group, suggesting age selection. Estimates of total diversity based on one million sequenced T cells were regarded as lower bounds and as underestimates. Because the CMV infection status of the donors was unknown, age-related changes in expanded clonotypes may potentially have been confounded. Because profiling used bulk unsorted PBMCs, naive and antigen-experienced compartments could not be compared conclusively.

Turning to this clonotype: It lacks a known antigen. No base-level quality is on record; no much larger clone is a single base apart.

The donors were roughly 39 Caucasian individuals from Russia, aged roughly 6 to 90 years, who were systemically healthy. Each donor gave about 9.7 milliliters of peripheral blood, drawn into EDTA-treated Vacutainer tubes. Ficoll-Paque density-gradient centrifugation was used to isolate PBMCs, with at least 6.5 million per sample. Total RNA was extracted from PBMCs with Trizol reagent, with at least 5.5 micrograms obtained per sample. For every donor, flow cytometry on a PBMC aliquot measured the percentage of naive CD45RAhigh/CD27high T cells. V drops 3 bases and J drops 3 bases, leaving 11 bases in between. From the cysteine through the phenylalanine, the CDR3 covers 14 amino acids. Only CDR3 DNA is held: 42 bases, read in frame from base 1. The germline V gene (reference sequence) yields DFQATT for CDR1 and SNEGSKA for CDR2. Library generation was performed with 5' RACE. The sample was run on an Illumina HiSeq 2500. A second PCR of 7 to 11 cycles was performed with a sample-barcoded 5' primer and a J-beta primer mix. A template-switch 5' adaptor carrying 12 random nucleotides introduced a unique molecular identifier onto each TCR beta cDNA molecule. At least 2.5 million CDR3-containing paired-end reads were obtained from each sample. The Mint cDNA synthesis kit, primed by a TRBC-specific oligonucleotide, was used to synthesize first-strand cDNA from all RNA. All cDNA was treated with uracil-DNA glycosylase and then went through a first 18-cycle PCR with the universal primers M1SS and BC2_uni_R. Turning to the authors' computational methods: For normalization, 1 million high-quality reads, each with a distinct molecular identifier, were randomly selected from each sample. Instead of being binned into consensus sequences, reads that shared molecular identifiers were thrown out. MiTCR, with a Q25 quality threshold and the strictest error-elimination algorithm, was used for CDR3 identification, clonotype clustering and error correction. A nonparametric unseen species model with Euler transformation was used to estimate a lower bound on total TCR beta diversity. Starting from the raw public reads, TCRdb applied fastp trimming at Q25, assembled clones with MiXCR and retained in-frame beta chains. Rows are unified per CDR3 protein, each entry keeping the most common DNA and genes. These V and J calls are TCRdb output, not the study's own analysis. This sample comprises around 1,500,000 distinct CDR3 sequences, 25% to 30% of them detected only once. The biggest ten clones account for 7% to 9% of the sample.

Source material: blood. Recombination connected TRBV20-1 to TRBJ2-2, with the identity of the D gene unclear. The receptor was isolated from a woman aged 25 to 45 in good health. The nucleotide sequence reads TGCAGTGCTAGTACGGGTATTGACACCGGGGAGCTGTTTTTT. Its translation reads: CSASTGIDTGELFF.